These 30 T cell receptor beta chains originate from one sample sequenced in a study of CXCR3-negative and CXCR3-positive naive CD8 T cells. General observations from the study: CXCR3-positive naive cells carried more hydrophobic TRB CDR3s than CXCR3-negative ones.

Their antigen targets remain unknown. Libraries of TRB cDNA were made by 5' RACE and carried UMIs. TCRdb reanalyzed the 5' RACE reads and collapses them to one entry per CDR3 protein, without DNA. This repertoire includes about 120,000 distinct CDR3 sequences. The sequencing input was naive CXCR3+ CD8+ T cells from blood. Subset of the sample: CD45RO-CCR7+CD27+CD95- naive CD8+ T cells expressing CXCR3 (TNR3+). Receptors originate from a human donor in good health. Some clones in this sample may be carry-over from other donors' samples.

V and J are TRBV9 and TRBJ2-1; the D gene TCRdb calls, TRBD2, cannot be checked with no DNA. Per the germline V gene, CDR1 is SGDLS and CDR2 is YYNGEE. The CDR3 has 15 amino acids. The CDR3 reads CASSVEASGDNEQFF.

The chain recombines TRBV21-1 with TRBJ2-1; TCRdb outputs TRBD1, but without DNA this stays unchecked. TRBV21-1 corresponds to a pseudogene. The CDR3 is made up of 19 amino acids. CDR3 in amino acids: CASSKDKGGALDPDNEQFF.

The gene calls are TRBV27 and TRBJ1-5. CDR3 length equals 15 residues. The germline V gene encodes CDR1 MNHEY and CDR2 SMNVEV (reference sequence). This CDR3 reads CASSLSPTDNQPQHF.

The chain employs TRBV12-3 or TRBV12-4 and TRBJ2-7; TCRdb lists TRBD1, though no DNA is available to test this call. The CDR3 sequence is 12 residues long. The chain's CDR3 is CASGTATYEQYF.

The chain employs TRBV29-1 and TRBJ2-7; without DNA, the TCRdb call of TRBD1 cannot be checked. The V gene's germline CDR1 is SQVTM and CDR2 ANQGSEA. This CDR3 comprises 12 residues. This CDR3 reads CSVAPGAYEQYF.

Here the CDR3 reads CASSYSETNEQFF. The gene calls are TRBV6-2 or TRBV6-3 and TRBJ2-1. Germline V CDR1 and CDR2: MNHEY, SVGEGT. This CDR3 is 13 amino acids long.

The J gene is TRBJ1-5, the V gene TRBV29-1. This CDR3 contains 13 residues. The V gene's germline CDR1 is SQVTM and CDR2 ANQGSEA. The CDR3: CSVMADSNQPQHF. The variable domain in full, with the rest retrieved from reference TRBV29-1 and TRBJ1-5, is SAVISQKPSRDICQRGTSLTIQCQVDSQVTMMFWYRQQPGQSLTLIATANQGSEATYESGFVIDKFPISRPNLTFSTLTVSNMSPEDSSIYLCSVMADSNQPQHFGDGTRLSIL.

The genes are TRBV6-5 and TRBJ1-2; TCRdb picks TRBD1, but there is no DNA to check that call. This CDR3 spans 13 amino acids. Germline V gene data show CDR1 as MNHEY and CDR2 as SVGAGI. The CDR3 loop reads CASSYSQGYGYTF.

The chain links TRBV2 to TRBJ2-5; TCRdb lists TRBD2, though no DNA is available to test this call. The V gene's germline CDR1 is SNHLY and CDR2 FYNNEI. The CDR3 covers 16 residues. Here the CDR3 reads CASSEVEGLGQETQYF.

The chain links TRBV28 to TRBJ2-7; with no DNA, the TCRdb D assignment of TRBD2 cannot be verified. Germline loops: CDR1 MDHEN, CDR2 SYDVKM. This CDR3 comprises 18 residues. The CDR3 reads CASSLGTPLAGVIYEQYF.

V usage is TRBV29-1 and J usage is TRBJ2-1; absent DNA, TCRdb's TRBD2 call cannot be checked. The germline V gene has CDR1 SQVTM and CDR2 ANQGSEA. This CDR3 spans 12 amino acids. The CDR3 is CSERLADNEQFF.

This chain joins TRBV7-2 and TRBJ2-7; TCRdb selects TRBD2, and the lack of DNA leaves this call unchecked. Per the germline V gene, CDR1 is SGHTA and CDR2 is FQGNSA. The CDR3 length is 16 residues. The CDR3 region is CASSFGGGLATYEQYF.

The rearrangement uses TRBV6-2 or TRBV6-3 and TRBJ1-3; checking the TCRdb D call of TRBD1 is not possible without DNA. This CDR3 is 14 amino acids long. Germline CDR1 reads MNHEY; CDR2 reads SVGEGT. This chain's CDR3 is CASSRGTGGNTIYF.

This chain links TRBV29-1 with TRBJ2-1; TCRdb's D gene call, TRBD1, goes unchecked for lack of DNA. The CDR3 extends over 12 amino acids. Looked up from germline, CDR1 is SQVTM and CDR2 is ANQGSEA. CDR3 protein: CSVDNPVNEQLF.

The rearrangement links TRBV12-3 or TRBV12-4 to TRBJ2-5; absent DNA, TCRdb's TRBD1 call cannot be checked. The CDR3 totals 12 residues. CDR3: CASSAGEETQYF.

J is TRBJ2-3 and V is TRBV12-3 or TRBV12-4; TCRdb's D call, TRBD2, is unchecked because there is no DNA. The CDR3 loop spans 15 amino acids. The CDR3 is CASSFGLAGEDTQYF.

This chain joins TRBV5-6 and TRBJ1-3. Germline loops: CDR1 SGHDT, CDR2 YYEEEE. The CDR3 contains 15 residues. CDR3 protein: CASSLGPNSGNTIYF.

The rearrangement uses TRBV21-1 and TRBJ2-4; absent DNA, TCRdb's TRBD2 call cannot be checked. TRBV21-1 is a documented pseudogene. This CDR3 has 14 residues. The chain's CDR3 is CASSRDSGGHIQYF.

The chain uses TRBV5-4 and TRBJ2-1; TCRdb names TRBD2, which stays unverified in the absence of DNA. This CDR3 region has 16 residues. From germline, CDR1 is SGHNT and CDR2 YYREEE (reference sequence). CDR3 loop: CASTVAETRLLNEQFF. Filled out from reference TRBV5-4 and TRBJ2-1, the complete variable domain reads ETGVTQSPTHLIKTRGQQVTLRCSSQSGHNTVSWYQQALGQGPQFIFQYYREEENGRGNFPPRFSGLQFPNYSSELNVNALELDDSALYLCASTVAETRLLNEQFFGPGTRLTVL.

The V and J genes are TRBV27 and TRBJ2-7; TCRdb picks TRBD1, but there is no DNA to check that call. Germline V gene sequence: CDR1 MNHEY, CDR2 SMNVEV (reference sequence). The CDR3 totals 14 residues. The CDR3 reads CASRPGTGKREQYF.

This sequence joins TRBV29-1 and TRBJ2-5; lacking DNA, the TRBD1 call made by TCRdb goes unchecked. From germline, CDR1 is SQVTM and CDR2 ANQGSEA. CDR3 length: 14 amino acids. CDR3: CSVEHLGQQETQYF.

V usage is TRBV20-1 and J usage is TRBJ2-7; TCRdb's D call, TRBD1, is unchecked because there is no DNA. Germline V CDR1 and CDR2: DFQATT, SNEGSKA (reference sequence). This CDR3 has 14 amino acids. CDR3 in amino acids: CSAGQQGYGYEQYF.

The genes are TRBV15 and TRBJ2-3; TCRdb selects TRBD1, and the lack of DNA leaves this call unchecked. The CDR3 extends over 17 amino acids. Germline values: CDR1 LNHNV, CDR2 YYDKDF (reference sequence). The CDR3 sequence: CATSNPRTATSTDTQYF.

The rearrangement joins TRBV3-1 to TRBJ1-1; TCRdb gives TRBD1 as the D gene, but with no DNA this cannot be confirmed. Per the germline V gene, CDR1 is LGHDT and CDR2 is YNNKEL (reference sequence). This CDR3 spans 16 amino acids. The CDR3 spells CASSFFGGGLNTEAFF.

J is TRBJ2-1 and V is TRBV7-9; the TRBD2 assignment by TCRdb is unverifiable without DNA. From germline, CDR1 is SEHNR and CDR2 FQNEAQ (reference sequence). This CDR3 contains 18 residues. The CDR3 loop reads CASSLGVAGGGAYNEQFF.

The rearrangement joins TRBV10-1 to TRBJ2-7; TCRdb outputs TRBD2, but without DNA this stays unchecked. This CDR3 is built from 13 residues. CDR1 is WNHNN and CDR2 is SYGVQD in the germline V gene (reference sequence). CDR3 sequence: CATSSGMSYEQYF.

CDR3 sequence reads: CPRGGSSYNEQFF. The V gene is TRBV25-1, the J gene TRBJ2-1; the TCRdb D gene call, TRBD1, has no DNA to confirm it. This CDR3 spans 13 amino acids. Germline CDR1 and CDR2: MGHDK and SYGVNS.

This chain uses TRBV20-1 with TRBJ2-1; TCRdb's assignment of TRBD2 cannot be checked, as there is no DNA. The V gene's germline CDR1 is DFQATT and CDR2 SNEGSKA (reference sequence). The CDR3 sequence is 18 residues long. The CDR3 sequence is CSARDIASGSISYNEQFF.

V and J are TRBV12-3 or TRBV12-4 and TRBJ2-7; TCRdb's D call, TRBD1, is unchecked because there is no DNA. The CDR3 has 16 amino acids. CDR3 sequence: CASSTGAKLSSYEQYF.

The chain has TRBV7-2 and TRBJ2-3. CDR3 size: 15 residues. CDR1 and CDR2 (germline): SGHTA, FQGNSA. CDR3 sequence: CASSPKTISTDTQYF.